The subject of this entry is one T cell receptor beta chain. The entry originates in a study of T cells in Graves' hyperthyroidism and ophthalmopathy. Study summary: Peripheral blood was acquired at first diagnosis, ahead of any therapy whatsoever.

Unmatched junction bases numbered 12, after V lost 7 bases and J lost 4 bases. The CDR3 length is 17 residues. In germline, CDR1 is MDHEN, CDR2 SYDVKM. Stable disease denoted Graves' hyperthyroidism without ophthalmopathy progression within 18 months. Subjects aged 18 to 65 presented with newly diagnosed hyperthyroidism of less than 2 months' duration. The PBMCs studied were ones that came from 10 ml fresh peripheral blood. TCR beta CDR3 sequences were amplified from RNA transcripts. HTBI primers were employed in a first-round RT-PCR of the TCR CDR3. TCRdb ran MiXCR on the multiplex PCR reads and lists one entry per CDR3 protein. Of approximately 320,000 distinct CDR3 sequences listed, roughly 17% are singletons.

This rearrangement joins TRBV28 to TRBJ2-3, with 12 bases lining up with TRBD2. The sample taken for sequencing was blood. This receptor was obtained from a man aged 30 to 39 with Graves' hyperthyroidism. In nucleotides, the CDR3 is TGTGCCAGCAATTGGGAGACTAGCGGGAGTGAGTCAGATACGCAGTATTTT. Amino acids: CASNWETSGSESDTQYF.